This TCR beta chain derives from a study of cytomegalovirus exposure and HLA in healthy donors. Study-wide results and limits: Testing in vitro showed a few CMV-associated chains specific for CMV antigens. There were about 160 TCR beta chains listed as cytomegalovirus-associated. A cluster of highly shared sequence variants was likely a sequencing artifact.

With respect to this clone: Its antigen is unidentified.

A multiplex PCR was run with 60 Vbeta primers and 13 Jbeta primers. Only in-frame clones appear in the TCRdb table, and some are missing; sequencing was by immunoSEQ multiplex PCR. This table holds about 130,000 clones, about 80% found once. Deletions cut 2 bases from V and 3 bases from J, with 11 bases between. This CDR3 has 15 residues. Germline assignment: CDR1 SGHNT and CDR2 YYREEE (reference sequence). The source is a male donor in good health and CMV-seronegative. Sample: PBMCs. The V gene is TRBV5-4, the J gene TRBJ2-2; a weak D match, TRBD2 (6 bases). DNA for the CDR3: TGTGCCAGCAGCTTCAGCGGGTCGTACACCGGGGAGCTGTTTTTT. It codes for CASSFSGSYTGELFF.